This TCR beta chain was observed in a study of Graves' ophthalmopathy and Graves' hyperthyroidism. Study-level results: Predictions made by the model for ophthalmopathy progression reached just over 70% sensitivity and roughly 79% specificity.

As for this clonotype: Its antigen is undetermined.

Thyroid ultrasound, orbital computed tomography, TRAb, serum thyroxine and clinical symptoms formed the basis of diagnosis. A volume of over 9 ml of fresh peripheral blood supplied the PBMCs. For repertoire sequencing, the TCR beta CDR3 regions were amplified from RNA transcripts. HTBI-primed first-round RT-PCR preceded second-round multiplex PCR. TCRdb re-derived calls from the multiplex PCR reads in MiXCR, one entry per CDR3 protein. The sample records 600,000 to 700,000 distinct CDR3 sequences, about two fifths being singletons. Sequenced: peripheral blood. The clonotype was recovered from an adult man with Graves' ophthalmopathy.

CDR3 nucleotides: TGTGCCATCAGTTACGGCGCAGGGACAGGGGAGACCCAGTACTTC. It is translated as CAISYGAGTGETQYF. The genes are TRBV10-3 and TRBJ2-5; the match to TRBD1 covers 9 bases. The length of the CDR3 is 15 residues. V shed 5 bases, J shed 5 bases, and the junction held 9 bases outside the gene matches. In germline, CDR1 is ENHRY, CDR2 SYGVKD.